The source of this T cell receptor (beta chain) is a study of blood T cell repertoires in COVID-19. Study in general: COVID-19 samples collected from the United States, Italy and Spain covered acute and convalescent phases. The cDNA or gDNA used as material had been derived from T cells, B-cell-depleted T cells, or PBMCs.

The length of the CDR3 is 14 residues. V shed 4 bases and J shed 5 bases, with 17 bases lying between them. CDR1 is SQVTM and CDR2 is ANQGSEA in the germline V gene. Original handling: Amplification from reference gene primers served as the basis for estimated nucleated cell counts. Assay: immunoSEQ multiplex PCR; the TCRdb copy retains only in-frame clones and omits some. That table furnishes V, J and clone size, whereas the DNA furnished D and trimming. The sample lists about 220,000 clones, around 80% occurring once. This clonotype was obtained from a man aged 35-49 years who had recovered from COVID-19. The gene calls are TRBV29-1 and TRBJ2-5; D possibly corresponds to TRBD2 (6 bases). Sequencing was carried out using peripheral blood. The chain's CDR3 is CSVARGTGGETQYF. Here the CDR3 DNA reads TGCAGCGTTGCGCGCGGGACCGGCGGGGAGACCCAGTACTTC.